This is a list of T cell receptor beta chains from one sample in a study of cytomegalovirus exposure and HLA in healthy donors. Produced via immunoSEQ multiplex PCR; TCRdb's table is partial and in-frame only. The sample records over 150,000 clones, more than 70% being singletons. What was sequenced was PBMCs. The receptor source for this set is a man aged 25-40 years in good health and CMV-seropositive. Both conserved end residues are part of each CDR3. Fields, in order: clone size, V gene, CDR3 protein. Size is stated for part of the rows, as once, few or many counts, or as a class when the clone is expanded.

NA TRBV30 CAWSIRDRAYEQYF
NA TRBV30 CAWRSVSSYNSPLHF
NA TRBV28 CASNSDRGGYEQYF
NA TRBV5-4 CASSPRQGANYEQYF
NA TRBV27 CASSLPTGYKSEQFF
NA TRBV10-3 CAISEPERGAQETQYF
NA TRBV27 CASSQQGRTEAFF
NA TRBV11-2 CASSTSSEQYF
NA TRBV11-2 CASGRQETQYF
few TRBV5-5 CASSLGWGVSSPLHF
NA TRBV10-3 CAISEVSQGAGSPLHF
once TRBV7-2 CASNPAGIYEQYF
once TRBV19 CASSKGQGADTQYF
NA TRBV4-3 CASTQGDRGVNEQFF
NA TRBV11-2 CASSPDLAGDYEQFF
NA TRBV21-1 CASSKRSSYGYTF
few TRBV18 CASSPPDRAPTMSGYTF
NA TRBV27 CASSLGGSNEQFF
NA TRBV6-1 CASTHFTEQPQHF
NA TRBV5-4 CASSLPGGDYEQYF
NA TRBV20-1 CSARGAGGYTF
NA TRBV7-2 CASSPSSGTRRGNEQFF
NA TRBV7-2 CASSISGGGRDTGELFF
NA TRBV27 CASTKGTNYGYTF
NA TRBV5-4 CASSALRDGYQETQYF
NA TRBV6-1 CASSEEQGWSYEQYF
once TRBV6-5 CASSSLSGRRTDTQYF
NA TRBV28 CASTSRVHEQYF
NA TRBV6-5 CASSELQNTEAFF
NA TRBV7-2 CASSPPGIRPDTQYF
NA TRBV7-8 CASSFSGGSSYEQYF
NA TRBV5-4 CASSFDRSTDTQYF
NA TRBV13 CASSLEDNNEQFF
NA TRBV7-9 CASSPRESPYEQYF
NA TRBV19 CASSMSLNSGANVLTF
NA TRBV30 CAWRREGGYTF
once TRBV7-9 CASSSWTGGGNSPLHF
NA TRBV15 CATSRDSDYSLETQYF
NA TRBV11-2 CASSLAGLGYGYTF
NA TRBV28 CASLGRGYGYTF
NA TRBV10-3 CAISESDFAYGYTF
NA TRBV5-4 CASSLAVTGSSYEQYF
once TRBV9 CASSPRDFTNEQFF
NA TRBV18 CASSANRGLGTEAFF
NA TRBV9 CASSSDRDEQYF
NA TRBV7-9 CASSFRGGYNEQFF
NA TRBV7-8 CASSLDWTLNTEAFF
NA TRBV5-1 CASSLTSGGTYNEQFF
few TRBV7-2 CASSLEADMNSPLHF
NA TRBV4-1 CASSPLRMAGGIDEQFF
NA TRBV5-6 CASRNLRVYEQYF